This T cell receptor (beta chain) comes out of a study of T cells in tuberculosis. On the study more broadly: The T cells targeted glucose monomycolate, a mycobacterial lipid, via CD1B.

Libraries were prepared by immunoSEQ multiplex PCR; TCRdb keeps only in-frame clonotypes and omits some of them. The table has approximately 34,000 clones, around 93% seen once. Germline V gene data show CDR1 as MNHEY and CDR2 as SMNVEV (reference sequence). The V and J ends lost 2 bases and 0 bases respectively, with 11 bases between them. CDR3 size: 16 residues. The time point: new active TB diagnosis, blood taken before or within 7 days of starting treatment. Patients were newly diagnosed, HIV-seronegative, and aged 18 or older. Each patient had positive sputum smear microscopy and/or positive culture.

The V call is TRBV27, the J call TRBJ2-1; tentatively, D is TRBD1 (6 bases). The sequencing here drew on PBMCs, taken at tuberculosis diagnosis. The receptor was derived from an adult with tuberculosis. DNA of the CDR3: TGTGCCAGCAGTTTAACCGACAGGAGCTCCTACAATGAGCAGTTCTTC. Amino acids: CASSLTDRSSYNEQFF.